This TCR beta chain was retrieved from a study of T cells in localized non-small cell lung cancer. According to the study, adjacent lung free of atypia was obtained at least 2 cm from the tumor margin. This clone was seen a few times. Its antigen is still unknown. Data came from immunoSEQ multiplex PCR; TCRdb stores just in-frame clones and leaves some out. This sample carries about 3,300 clones, around 28% of them seen once, and the ten largest clones take roughly 9%. The study, taken as a whole, reports: Longer overall survival associated with higher blood T cell density; shorter survival with higher adjacent-lung clonality. Without multi-region sequencing, intratumor heterogeneity could not be excluded. Uninvolved adjacent lung had higher T cell clonality than tumor and all other tissues.

The clonotype was recovered from a woman between 35 and 70 years old with stage I lung adenocarcinoma. Sequences were derived from normal lung tissue next to the tumor, sampled before any cancer treatment.

The chain's CDR3 is CASSHPDRVTEAFF. The CDR3 bases are TGTGCCAGCAGCCACCCGGACAGGGTCACTGAAGCTTTCTTT. The V call is TRBV11-3, the J call TRBJ1-1; 8 nucleotides align to TRBD1. The CDR3 is 14 residues long. Per germline, CDR1 SGHNT and CDR2 YENEEA. V shed 5 bases and J 4 bases; nucleotides not matched to a gene: 6.